This TCR beta chain is from a study of CD8+CD57+ T cells in acquired aplastic anemia. Profiling of TCR beta VDJ combinations and CDR3 sequences used genomic DNA as template. TCRdb independently ran MiXCR on the reads; one entry per CDR3 protein. The repertoire holds 150,000 or so distinct CDR3 sequences, with roughly 48% as singletons. The sample holds many counts of this clonotype. Patients picked for sequencing had shown CD8+CD57+ cell expansion detected by flow cytometry. V lost 1 base and J 6 bases, leaving 19 bases between the germline ends. The CDR3 is made up of 16 amino acids. The germline V gene encodes CDR1 SGHVT and CDR2 SQSDAQ.

Sequenced material: sorted CD4+, CD8+, or CD8+CD57+ T cells (not recorded which) from PBMCs. The sequence derives from a human donor with aplastic anemia. The chain joins TRBV7-4 to TRBJ2-7; D ambiguous. The CDR3 region has the DNA TGTGCCAGCAGCTTAGTCTCGGAACGGACCCTTTGCGAGCAGTACTTC. It is translated as CASSLVSERTLCEQYF.